The present T cell receptor beta chain was sequenced within a study of T cell changes during pregnancy in multiple sclerosis. The table lists this clone with a count of one. A read error may produce the germline difference seen at one junction end. The CDR3 is 13 amino acids. Germline CDR1 and CDR2: SSHAT and FNYEAQ (reference sequence). TCRdb's copy holds only in-frame clones and misses some; the assay was immunoSEQ multiplex PCR. The table records about 41,000 clones, roughly nine tenths of them present only once. The sample consisted of CD4+ T cells from peripheral blood mononuclear cells, taken in the first trimester of pregnancy. The J gene is TRBJ2-5, the V gene TRBV7-7, with a weak D call TRBD1 (6 bases). The TCR was taken from a female donor with multiple sclerosis, enrolled in a pregnancy study. The CDR3 DNA is TGTGCTAGCAGCTTCGACAGGCAAGAGACCCAGTACTTC. This translates into CASSFDRQETQYF.